Below, 27 T cell receptor beta chains from the same sample are listed, as sequenced in a study of blood T cell repertoires in COVID-19. Method: immunoSEQ multiplex PCR; TCRdb's copy keeps in-frame clones and lacks some. The sample includes 300,000 to 350,000 clones, 80% to 90% of them seen just once. Material for sequencing was PBMCs or T cells enriched from blood (not recorded which). The origin of the receptors is a man aged 25 to 40 who had recovered from COVID-19.

The chain carries TRBV28 and TRBJ2-7; TRBD2 might be the D (5 bases). The CDR3 totals 17 residues. Trimming took 3 bases from V and 5 from J, leaving 23 bases between them. CDR1 is MDHEN, CDR2 SYDVKM, per germline. The CDR3 loop is CASSFPSPGREGNEQYF. Here the CDR3 DNA reads TGTGCCAGCAGTTTCCCAAGCCCAGGACGAGAGGGTAACGAGCAGTACTTC.

This sequence joins TRBV11-2 and TRBJ2-7, with 11 bases identical to TRBD1. The CDR3 loop spans 17 amino acids. The V gene's germline CDR1 is SGHAT and CDR2 FQNNGV. After removal of 1 base from V and 6 bases from J, the junction contained 11 bases not matched to a gene. CDR3 protein: CASSLVGQGAYSGEQYF. DNA of the CDR3: TGTGCCAGCAGCTTAGTTGGACAGGGGGCCTATTCCGGCGAGCAGTACTTC.

This chain uses TRBV24-1 with TRBJ1-2, with a possible D match to TRBD1 (6 bases). This CDR3 spans 16 amino acids. V was clipped by 2 bases and J by 4 bases, with 16 bases between them. Germline V gives CDR1 KGHDR, CDR2 SFDVKD. DNA for the CDR3: TGTGCCACCAGTGATTCCCGGACAGAAATTCCCTATGGCTACACCTTC. Translation: CATSDSRTEIPYGYTF.

The J gene is TRBJ2-1, the V gene TRBV11-1, with D perhaps matching TRBD1 (6 bases). Trimming pared 5 bases from V and 3 bases from J, leaving 11 bases between. Germline values: CDR1 SGHAT, CDR2 FQDESV (reference sequence). This CDR3 has 14 amino acids. Written as DNA, the CDR3 is TGTGCCAGCAGCGCTTCAGGGGACTACAATGAGCAGTTCTTC. Translation: CASSASGDYNEQFF.

V and J are TRBV25-1 and TRBJ2-3; TRBD2 matches 14 bases. The V segment lost 3 bases and the J segment 2 bases; nucleotides outside the gene matches: 7. Germline loops: CDR1 MGHDK, CDR2 SYGVNS. The CDR3 has 18 amino acids. The DNA for the CDR3 is TGTGCCAGCAGTGATGGGACTAGCGGGGGCCGACACACAGATACGCAGTATTTT. Translated, it gives CASSDGTSGGRHTDTQYF. Looking up the rest from reference TRBV25-1 and TRBJ2-3 gives the full variable domain: EADIYQTPRYLVIGTGKKITLECSQTMGHDKMYWYQQDPGMELHLIHYSYGVNSTEKGDLSSESTVSRIRTEHFPLTLESARPSHTSQYLCASSDGTSGGRHTDTQYFGPGTRLTVL.

This chain connects TRBV7-2 to TRBJ1-1; D is unclear. Per the germline V gene, CDR1 is SGHTA and CDR2 is FQGNSA. V shed 5 bases and J shed 0 bases, with 13 bases lying between them. The length of the CDR3 is 15 residues. CDR3 residues: CASSLQAILNTEAFF. In DNA form, the CDR3 reads TGTGCCAGCAGCCTCCAAGCCATCCTGAACACTGAAGCTTTCTTT. The entire variable domain, with the rest obtained from reference TRBV7-2 and TRBJ1-1, is as follows: GAGVSQSPSNKVTEKGKDVELRCDPISGHTALYWYRQSLGQGLEFLIYFQGNSAPDKSGLPSDRFSAERTGGSVSTLTIQRTQQEDSAVYLCASSLQAILNTEAFFGQGTRLTVV.

The table lists this clone with a count of one. V is TRBV18 and J is TRBJ1-1, with a possible D match to TRBD1 (6 bases). From germline, CDR1 is KGHSH and CDR2 LQKENI. There are 15 residues in the CDR3. The V gene lost 3 bases and the J gene lost 4 bases, with 15 bases spanning the gap. The CDR3 region is CASSPDLQGSTEAFF. The DNA of the CDR3 is TGTGCCAGCTCACCCGACCTACAGGGTAGCACTGAAGCTTTCTTT. Variable domain in full (rest from reference TRBV18 and TRBJ1-1): NAGVMQNPRHLVRRRGQEARLRCSPMKGHSHVYWYRQLPEEGLKFMVYLQKENIIDESGMPKERFSAEFPKEGPSILRIQQVVRGDSAAYFCASSPDLQGSTEAFFGQGTRLTVV.

The chain employs TRBV7-2 and TRBJ2-3, with D unclear. CDR1 and CDR2 (germline): SGHTA, FQGNSA. V lost 4 bases and J 5 bases, leaving 7 bases between the germline ends. This CDR3 has 12 amino acids. The DNA for the CDR3 is TGTGCCAGCAGCTCCAATCAAGATACGCAGTATTTT. It is translated as CASSSNQDTQYF. The complete variable domain, with remaining parts taken from reference TRBV7-2 and TRBJ2-3, reads GAGVSQSPSNKVTEKGKDVELRCDPISGHTALYWYRQSLGQGLEFLIYFQGNSAPDKSGLPSDRFSAERTGGSVSTLTIQRTQQEDSAVYLCASSSNQDTQYFGPGTRLTVL.

The gene calls are TRBV7-2 and TRBJ2-3, with 8 bases lining up with TRBD1. The CDR3 loop spans 18 amino acids. Germline CDR1 is SGHTA and CDR2 is FQGNSA. Losses at the gene ends were 0 bases for V and 1 base for J; bases not matched to a gene: 9. The CDR3 spells CASSLAVGLGQGTDTQYF. In DNA form, the CDR3 reads TGTGCCAGCAGCTTAGCAGTGGGTCTGGGACAGGGCACAGATACGCAGTATTTT.

This chain connects TRBV9 to TRBJ1-1; D remains ambiguous. This CDR3 spans 13 amino acids. Trimming left V 4 bases short and J 0 bases short, with 7 bases between. Germline V CDR1 and CDR2: SGDLS, YYNGEE. CDR3 DNA: TGTGCCAGCAGCAGAGGAGTGAACACTGAAGCTTTCTTT. It translates to CASSRGVNTEAFF.

V usage is TRBV7-9 and J usage is TRBJ2-2, with D possibly being TRBD1 (5 bases). The CDR3 loop spans 14 amino acids. The germline V gene encodes CDR1 SEHNR and CDR2 FQNEAQ (reference sequence). Trimming took off 2 bases at V and 1 base at J, with 5 bases between the two ends. As DNA, the CDR3 is TGTGCCAGCAGCTTACAGGGGAACACCGGGGAGCTGTTTTTT. It specifies CASSLQGNTGELFF.

The chain links TRBV30 to TRBJ1-6; D might be TRBD1 (6 bases). The CDR3 consists of 14 residues. Trimming removed 0 bases from V and 9 bases from J, with 12 bases in between. Germline V gene lookup returns CDR1 GTSNPN and CDR2 SVGIG (reference sequence). The DNA of the CDR3 is TGTGCCTGGAGTGTACGGGGGGCTGGTTCACCCCTCCACTTT. Its translation: CAWSVRGAGSPLHF. Full variable domain (outside the CDR3, taken from reference TRBV30 and TRBJ1-6): SQTIHQWPATLVQPVGSPLSLECTVEGTSNPNLYWYRQAAGRGLQLLFYSVGIGQISSEVPQNLSASRPQDRQFILSSKKLLLSDSGFYLCAWSVRGAGSPLHFGNGTRLTVT.

This clone showed up just a few times. The V call is TRBV6-5, the J call TRBJ1-2; weak D call: TRBD1 (5 bases). This CDR3 spans 12 amino acids. The ends were cut back, 5 bases at V and 8 bases at J, with 12 bases in the middle. Germline-derived CDR1 and CDR2 are MNHEY and SVGAGI. Here the CDR3 DNA reads TGTGCCAGCAGTCGCGGGGGTGGGGGCTACACCTTC. This gives the protein CASSRGGGGYTF.

The J gene is TRBJ2-2, the V gene TRBV10-1; D might be TRBD2 (5 bases). CDR3 length equals 15 residues. Trimming pared 5 bases from V and 3 bases from J, leaving 13 bases between. CDR1 is WNHNN and CDR2 is SYGVQD in the germline V gene (reference sequence). The CDR3 sequence: CASSRGQIHTGELFF. As DNA, the CDR3 is TGCGCCAGCAGTCGGGGTCAGATACACACCGGGGAGCTGTTTTTT.

Note on this clone: With a much larger clone just one base away, this may be a read error. This specimen includes other DNA sequences encoding the same CDR3. The V gene is TRBV6-1, the J gene TRBJ2-7; a weak D match, TRBD2 (5 bases). Trimming stripped 0 bases from V and 4 bases from J, with 13 bases between. Germline CDR1 is MNHNS and CDR2 is SASEGT. CDR3 length equals 15 residues. The CDR3 sequence is CASSEASASSYEQYF. The CDR3, as DNA: TGTGCCAGCAGTGAAGCGTCTGCTAGCTCTTACGAGCAGTACTTC.

The rearrangement links TRBV15 to TRBJ1-2; D gene unclear. Trimming took 0 bases from V and 4 from J, leaving 9 bases between them. This CDR3 has 14 amino acids. Germline CDR1 LNHNV, CDR2 YYDKDF (reference sequence). CDR3 residues: CATSRDEGSYGYTF. The CDR3 DNA sequence: TGTGCCACCAGCAGAGACGAGGGATCCTATGGCTACACCTTC. The variable domain in full, with the rest retrieved from reference TRBV15 and TRBJ1-2, is DAMVIQNPRYQVTQFGKPVTLSCSQTLNHNVMYWYQQKSSQAPKLLFHYYDKDFNNEADTPDNFQSRRPNTSFCFLDIRSPGLGDTAMYLCATSRDEGSYGYTFGSGTRLTVV.

This clone was seen a few times. The J gene is TRBJ2-1, the V gene TRBV3-1 (or the pseudogene TRBV3-2); 14 nucleotides agree with TRBD2. Trimming at V came to 4 bases and at J to 9 bases, leaving 2 bases not matched to a gene. CDR1 is LGHDT, CDR2 YNNKEL, per germline (reference sequence). This CDR3 comprises 14 residues. Written as DNA, the CDR3 is TGTGCCAGCAGCCGTGGACTAGCGGGGGGTGAGCAGTTCTTC. It translates to CASSRGLAGGEQFF.

The rearrangement links TRBV11-2 to TRBJ2-7, with a tentative D call TRBD2 (6 bases). V was pared by 5 bases and J by 5 bases, with 10 bases between. CDR3 length equals 12 residues. Germline V gives CDR1 SGHAT, CDR2 FQNNGV. CDR3 DNA: TGTGCCAGCAGCCGCCGGGGGAACGAGCAGTACTTC. This codes for CASSRRGNEQYF.

The V call is TRBV27, the J call TRBJ2-7; the D gene is possibly TRBD1 (6 bases). Germline values: CDR1 MNHEY, CDR2 SMNVEV (reference sequence). The CDR3 covers 17 residues. V was trimmed by 10 bases and J by 3 bases, leaving 28 bases between them. The CDR3: CATLQWARGKGSYEQYF. CDR3 coding DNA: TGTGCCACCCTGCAGTGGGCCAGGGGAAAGGGGAGCTACGAGCAGTACTTC.

The chain combines TRBV6-1 with TRBJ2-1; 8 nucleotides line up with TRBD2. Trimming took 4 bases from V and 2 from J; bases not matched to a gene: 10. Germline V gives CDR1 MNHNS, CDR2 SASEGT. This CDR3 contains 17 residues. The CDR3 DNA sequence: TGTGCCAGCAGTGGGGGGGGAGCGGGGGCTACCTACAATGAGCAGTTCTTC. Protein sequence: CASSGGGAGATYNEQFF.

This clone was counted between two and nine times. The J gene is TRBJ1-4, the V gene TRBV27; D is ambiguous. V lost 5 bases and J lost 5, with 18 bases in between. CDR3 length: 16 residues. Germline V gives CDR1 MNHEY, CDR2 SMNVEV (reference sequence). The CDR3 DNA sequence: TGTGCCAGCAGTCCCTTCGGGGTAATGGGGAATGAAAAACTGTTTTTT. Translating it yields CASSPFGVMGNEKLFF.

The J gene is TRBJ2-7, the V gene TRBV5-1, with no clear D. The germline V gene has CDR1 SGHRS and CDR2 YFSETQ. This CDR3 comprises 15 residues. V lost 2 bases and J 3 bases, leaving 15 bases between the germline ends. CDR3 sequence (DNA): TGCGCCAGCAGCTTTGCACCAGGCTTATTCTACGAGCAGTACTTC. Its protein is CASSFAPGLFYEQYF.

Only one count was recorded for this clone. This chain uses TRBV3-1 (or the pseudogene TRBV3-2) with TRBJ1-1; D gene uncertain. This CDR3 comprises 17 residues. Germline CDR1 is LGHDT and CDR2 is YNNKEL (reference sequence). The V gene lost 0 bases and the J gene lost 6 bases, with 20 bases spanning the gap. CDR3 nucleotides: TGTGCCAGCAGCCAAGACGCGCGGCGTCTGAGTTTTGCTGAAGCTTTCTTT. It is translated as CASSQDARRLSFAEAFF.

The chain is built from TRBV5-4 and TRBJ1-2; D is undetermined. Per the germline V gene, CDR1 is SGHNT and CDR2 is YYREEE (reference sequence). The CDR3 runs to 14 residues. With 3 bases removed from V and 2 bases from J, the gap between germline ends came to 11 bases. The CDR3 DNA sequence: TGTGCCAGCAGCTCGAGGGCAGTAAACTATGGCTACACCTTC. Encoded protein: CASSSRAVNYGYTF.

This clone appeared a single time. V is TRBV19 and J is TRBJ2-7, with 7 bases aligning to TRBD1. The CDR3 runs 14 residues. V was clipped by 9 bases and J by 2 bases; unmatched bases: 10. The germline CDR1 and CDR2 sequences are LNHDA and SQIVND (reference sequence). CDR3 protein: CASSRAGGAYEQYF. CDR3 in DNA: TGTGCCAGCTCACGGGCAGGGGGTGCCTACGAGCAGTACTTC.

The V gene is TRBV30, the J gene TRBJ2-6; D unclear. This CDR3 is built from 12 residues. V was clipped by 0 bases and J by 8 bases, with 5 bases between them. Germline lookup yields CDR1 GTSNPN and CDR2 SVGIG (reference sequence). The CDR3 DNA reads TGTGCCTGGAGTGTACTGACCAACGTCCTGACTTTC. Protein: CAWSVLTNVLTF.

V gene TRBV7-9 combines with J gene TRBJ2-5; the match to TRBD1 covers 8 bases. V lost 1 base and J lost 5; bases outside the gene matches: 6. Germline V gene lookup returns CDR1 SEHNR and CDR2 FQNEAQ (reference sequence). The CDR3 covers 15 residues. CDR3 loop: CASSLGGQGVETQYF. The DNA of the CDR3 is TGTGCCAGCAGCTTAGGAGGACAGGGAGTTGAGACCCAGTACTTC.